This TCR beta chain was identified in a study of T cells after yellow fever vaccination. Looking at the study overall: Preparation of the low-cell-number fractions used SMART-Seq v4 Ultra Low Input.

A few counts support this clonotype. Its specificity is unknown. Findings and limits, study-wide: Clonotypes appearing in both CD4 and CD8 compartments existed, and their share was small. Researchers cautioned that FACS-sorted repertoires could harbor abundant clonotypes contaminating from the bulk population.

From germline, CDR1 is DFQATT and CDR2 SNEGSKA (reference sequence). The CDR3 is 15 amino acids. The V gene lost 4 bases and the J gene lost 3 bases, with 17 bases spanning the gap. Conversion of TCR transcripts into cDNA relied on 5'RACE template switching, which added a universal primer site and UMIs. TCRdb passed the 5' RACE reads through MiXCR, listing each CDR3 protein once. Of some 500,000 distinct CDR3 sequences in the sample, around an eighth were seen once. The chain uses TRBV20-1 and TRBJ2-3; D possibly uses TRBD1 or TRBD2 (5 bases each). This material consisted of PBMCs, taken on the day of the yellow fever booster vaccination. The clonotype originates from a man younger than 45 who received the YFV17D yellow fever vaccine. CDR3 sequence (DNA): TGCAGTGCTACCTTCCTCCTCGAGGGGACAGATACGCAGTATTTT. It codes for CSATFLLEGTDTQYF.